This TCR beta chain was sequenced during a study of T cell repertoires in cytomegalovirus infection. Whole-study context: Both CMV infection and a matching HLA type were indicated by public TCR beta signatures.

TCRdb passed the reads through MiXCR, listing each CDR3 protein once. The table includes some 150,000 distinct CDR3 sequences, about 6.5% detected once. Trimming left V 4 bases short and J 10 bases short, with 19 bases between. Germline CDR1 is SNHLY and CDR2 is FYNNEI. This CDR3 has 14 residues. The sample holds many counts of this clonotype. The sequence derives from a human donor in good health (CMV status not recorded). Some clones in this sample may be carry-over from other donors' samples. The specimen was PBMCs. The chain is built from TRBV2 and TRBJ1-1; D unclear. This CDR3 is CASSVRMSFFGAFF. In nucleotides, the CDR3 is TGTGCCAGCAGTGTAAGAATGTCTTTCTTCGGAGCTTTCTTT.